The entry that follows covers one T cell receptor beta chain sequence. TCRdb reprocessed the RT-PCR reads with MiXCR, giving one entry per CDR3 protein. Of roughly 500,000 distinct CDR3 sequences detected, around 21% appear once; the ten largest clones hold approximately 3%. This CDR3 is built from 12 residues. The V end was cut by 6 bases, the J end by 6 bases, with 9 bases between. Per the germline V gene, CDR1 is MNHEY and CDR2 is SMNVEV (reference sequence). The data derive from a study of response to subunit inactivated influenza vaccine. These data are also associated with another study on T cells expressing NK-cell markers. Per that study: The cDNA for TCR beta came from 5'RACE template switching with UMIs. Seven of the eight sequenced donors were classified as HCMV-seropositive, and one was classified as seronegative.

The chain couples TRBV27 to TRBJ2-1, with D possibly TRBD1 on 6 matching bases. This material consisted of CD4+ T cells sorted from PBMCs, taken 12 days after vaccination. The receptor comes from a man aged 50 or older who received an inactivated influenza vaccine. In DNA form, the CDR3 reads TGTGCCAGCAGCAAACAGGGCAATGAGCAGTTCTTC. It specifies CASSKQGNEQFF.